A single sample gave rise to the 9 T cell receptor beta chains below, sequenced in a study of cytomegalovirus exposure and HLA in healthy donors. With 60 Vbeta and 13 Jbeta primers, the PCR was carried out. The table came from immunoSEQ multiplex PCR; TCRdb's copy has only in-frame clones and leaves some out. This repertoire shows roughly 130,000 clones, about 80% found once; its top ten account for 1%. Sequenced input: PBMCs. These receptor sequences come from a man aged 35 to 55 in good health and CMV-seronegative.

This chain links TRBV5-1 with TRBJ1-1; D remains ambiguous. Germline V gene lookup returns CDR1 SGHRS and CDR2 YFSETQ. The V end was cut by 4 bases, the J end by 2 bases, with 18 bases between. This CDR3 is 16 amino acids long. The CDR3 loop reads CASSRRHGGVNTEAFF. CDR3 in DNA: TGCGCCAGCAGCCGACGACATGGCGGGGTCAACACTGAAGCTTTCTTT.

V and J are TRBV7-7 and TRBJ2-3, with 11 bases lining up with TRBD2. The trim removed 5 bases at V and 2 bases at J, leaving 3 bases unmatched. The CDR3 covers 15 residues. The germline CDR1 and CDR2 sequences are SSHAT and FNYEAQ (reference sequence). The CDR3 sequence: CASSPTSGATDTQYF. CDR3 coding DNA: TGTGCCAGCAGCCCGACTAGCGGGGCCACAGATACGCAGTATTTT.

The rearrangement links TRBV7-2 to TRBJ2-3, with 8 bases that match TRBD1. In germline, CDR1 is SGHTA, CDR2 FQGNSA. Trimming cost V 7 bases and J 0 bases; bases outside gene matches: 9. CDR3 length: 16 residues. DNA of the CDR3: TGTGCCAGCACCCTCAGGACAGGGTCTAGCACAGATACGCAGTATTTT. Amino acids: CASTLRTGSSTDTQYF.

The rearrangement joins TRBV7-2 to TRBJ2-7; 7 nucleotides agree with TRBD1. V trimming: 2 bases; J trimming: 5 bases; junction bases outside the gene matches: 0. The germline gives CDR1 SGHTA, CDR2 FQGNSA. This CDR3 has 12 residues. The CDR3 sequence is CASSLQGDEQYF. The CDR3, as DNA: TGTGCCAGCAGCTTACAGGGGGACGAGCAGTACTTC.

The J gene is TRBJ2-5, the V gene TRBV7-6; a weak D match, TRBD2 (5 bases). Germline loops: CDR1 SGHVS, CDR2 FNYEAQ. The V end lost 1 base, the J end lost 5 bases, and 14 bases lay between the germline ends. The CDR3 totals 15 residues. CDR3 nucleotides: TGTGCCAGCAGCTTAGGGCCCGAGTGGAGGGAGACCCAGTACTTC. This codes for CASSLGPEWRETQYF.

This rearrangement joins TRBV28 to TRBJ1-1; possible D gene TRBD1, 5 bases. Germline loops: CDR1 MDHEN, CDR2 SYDVKM. The ends were cut back, 7 bases at V and 7 bases at J, with 16 bases in the middle. The CDR3 extends over 13 amino acids. The CDR3 DNA follows: TGTGCCAGCACCGTTGGGGGGGGAATTGAAGCTTTCTTT. Translating it yields CASTVGGGIEAFF.

The chain joins TRBV5-1 to TRBJ2-1; 7 bases map to TRBD2. Germline lookup yields CDR1 SGHRS and CDR2 YFSETQ. CDR3 length: 14 amino acids. With V trimmed by 4 bases and J by 5 bases, 6 bases remained unmatched. CDR3 coding DNA: TGCGCCAGCAGCGGCTCTAGCGGTAACAATGAGCAGTTCTTC. Amino acids: CASSGSSGNNEQFF.

This clone was detected only once. The chain joins TRBV5-4 to TRBJ2-5; D call uncertain. CDR1 is SGHNT, CDR2 YYREEE, per germline (reference sequence). The CDR3 is 15 amino acids. The V end lost 0 bases, the J end lost 1 base, and 10 bases lay between the germline ends. CDR3 loop: CASSLDPYGQETQYF. For the CDR3, the DNA is TGTGCCAGCAGCTTGGACCCCTACGGCCAAGAGACCCAGTACTTC. The full variable domain, completed using reference TRBV5-4 and TRBJ2-5, is ETGVTQSPTHLIKTRGQQVTLRCSSQSGHNTVSWYQQALGQGPQFIFQYYREEENGRGNFPPRFSGLQFPNYSSELNVNALELDDSALYLCASSLDPYGQETQYFGPGTRLLVL.

The CDR3 DNA is TGTGCCAGCACCCAACGAGGAGGCACTGAAGCTTTCTTT. Translating gives CASTQRGGTEAFF. The gene calls are TRBV27 and TRBJ1-1; D uncertain. Germline V gives CDR1 MNHEY, CDR2 SMNVEV (reference sequence). This CDR3 region has 13 residues. V was cut by 7 bases and J by 4 bases, with 13 bases left in between.